This entry lists 12 T cell receptor beta chains sequenced from one sample in a study of blood T cell repertoires in COVID-19. The table came from immunoSEQ multiplex PCR; TCRdb's copy has only in-frame clones and leaves some out. The sample lists around 190,000 clones, approximately 83% occurring once. The material sequenced was peripheral blood. These receptors were taken from a human donor in a cohort sampled during active COVID-19.

V gene TRBV6-2 or TRBV6-3 combines with J gene TRBJ2-1; D is perhaps TRBD1 (5 bases). This CDR3 region has 15 residues. Germline CDR1 is MNHEY and CDR2 is SVGEGT. V gave up 6 bases and J gave up 7 bases, with 19 bases separating them. For the CDR3, the DNA is TGTGCCAGCAGCCAAAGGGCAGGGTCCCTGAATGAGCAGTTCTTC. This encodes CASSQRAGSLNEQFF.

The rearrangement uses TRBV18 and TRBJ1-3; D uncertain. CDR3 length equals 16 residues. Trimming left V 3 bases short and J 0 bases short, with 12 bases between. CDR1 and CDR2 (germline): KGHSH, LQKENI. The CDR3 nucleotides are TGTGCCAGCTCACCTACCTCAGGAGGCTCTGGAAACACCATATATTTT. Translation gives CASSPTSGGSGNTIYF.

V is TRBV7-2 and J is TRBJ1-2; TRBD1 might be the D (5 bases). V lost 1 base and J 2 bases, leaving 5 bases between the germline ends. The CDR3 spans 13 residues. The germline V gene encodes CDR1 SGHTA and CDR2 FQGNSA. The CDR3, as DNA: TGTGCCAGCAGCTTAGGACAGAACTATGGCTACACCTTC. It specifies CASSLGQNYGYTF.

V is TRBV5-1 and J is TRBJ2-1; D is ambiguous. Germline CDR1 reads SGHRS; CDR2 reads YFSETQ. This CDR3 is built from 14 residues. Deletions cut 4 bases from V and 8 bases from J, with 16 bases between. The CDR3 DNA reads TGCGCCAGCAGCCTTATAACGTTAGGAGATGAGCAGTTCTTC. It is translated as CASSLITLGDEQFF.

The chain links TRBV5-4 to TRBJ2-4; D is perhaps TRBD1 (6 bases). The CDR3 covers 15 residues. The ends were cut back, 3 bases at V and 6 bases at J, with 16 bases in the middle. From germline, CDR1 is SGHNT and CDR2 YYREEE (reference sequence). CDR3 region: CASSYMTGSLNIQYF. CDR3 coding DNA: TGTGCCAGCAGCTATATGACAGGATCTCTAAACATTCAGTACTTC.

The chain has TRBV7-2 and TRBJ1-2, with D possibly TRBD1 on 5 matching bases. V was trimmed by 0 bases and J by 4 bases, leaving 15 bases between them. Germline-derived CDR1 and CDR2 are SGHTA and FQGNSA. The CDR3 spans 16 residues. CDR3 loop: CASSLASGQAGYGYTF. The CDR3 coding sequence is TGTGCCAGCAGCTTAGCGTCCGGACAAGCTGGCTATGGCTACACCTTC.

This clone was recorded only once. V usage is TRBV7-9 and J usage is TRBJ2-7; 9 bases line up with TRBD2. Germline-derived CDR1 and CDR2 are SEHNR and FQNEAQ (reference sequence). V lost 4 bases, J lost 0 bases, and 1 base stayed unmatched. The CDR3 is 14 residues long. The CDR3 DNA is TGTGCCAGCAGCTCTAGCGGGGTCTCCTACGAGCAGTACTTC. This gives the protein CASSSSGVSYEQYF.

This chain uses TRBV18 with TRBJ2-1; TRBD2 aligns across 8 bases. J was trimmed by 3 bases and V by 3 bases; bases with no gene match: 7. Germline-derived CDR1 and CDR2 are KGHSH and LQKENI. The CDR3 is 16 residues long. The CDR3 is CASSPISGANYNEQFF. The CDR3 nucleotides are TGTGCCAGCTCACCTATTAGCGGGGCTAACTACAATGAGCAGTTCTTC.

The table lists this clone with a few counts. The rearrangement links TRBV19 to TRBJ2-3, with TRBD2 identical over 7 bases. Per germline, CDR1 LNHDA and CDR2 SQIVND (reference sequence). With V trimmed by 3 bases and J by 2 bases, 8 bases remained unmatched. This CDR3 has 16 amino acids. This CDR3 reads CASSMGGVVVTDTQYF. CDR3 DNA: TGTGCCAGTAGTATGGGAGGGGTTGTAGTCACAGATACGCAGTATTTT.

The J gene is TRBJ2-1, the V gene TRBV7-2, with 11 nucleotides matching TRBD2. Germline CDR1 and CDR2: SGHTA and FQGNSA. The CDR3 totals 16 residues. With V trimmed by 7 bases and J by 4 bases, 9 bases remained unmatched. CDR3: CASTLYSGGAYNEQFF. The CDR3 DNA follows: TGTGCCAGCACCCTATATAGCGGGGGGGCGTACAATGAGCAGTTCTTC.

This sequence joins TRBV5-1 and TRBJ1-1; TRBD1 matches 10 bases. The CDR3 runs 15 residues. V trimming: 4 bases; J trimming: 4 bases; junction bases outside the gene matches: 7. CDR1 and CDR2 (germline): SGHRS, YFSETQ. The CDR3 reads CASSPRDRGVTEAFF. CDR3 nucleotide sequence: TGCGCCAGCAGCCCTCGGGACAGGGGAGTCACTGAAGCTTTCTTT.

This chain uses TRBV29-1 with TRBJ2-3; 7 positions agree with TRBD2. Germline CDR1 and CDR2: SQVTM and ANQGSEA. This CDR3 contains 14 residues. J was trimmed by 1 base and V by 7 bases; bases with no gene match: 8. The CDR3 sequence is CSGGGGSGTDTQYF. The DNA for the CDR3 is TGCAGCGGCGGAGGCGGGAGCGGCACAGATACGCAGTATTTT.